Listed below are T cell receptor beta chains from one sample, sequenced in a study of Graves' ophthalmopathy and Graves' hyperthyroidism. TCRdb independently ran MiXCR on the multiplex PCR reads; one entry per CDR3 protein. Of hundreds of thousands of distinct CDR3 sequences detected, roughly 20% appear once; the ten largest clones hold 3%. The source material was peripheral blood. The receptors come from a woman under 30 with stable Graves' hyperthyroidism. The CDR3 runs from the conserved cysteine through the conserved F or W. A D gene is named only where the DNA matches it firmly. Some rows have no size entry. The others give once, few or many, or a class for an expanded clone.

>TRBJ1-2|TRBV12-3/TRBV12-4|TRBD1|few
CASSFRDRGRRYGYTF
TGTGCCAGCAGTTTTAGGGACAGGGGGCGCCGCTATGGCTACACCTTC
>TRBJ2-5|TRBV6-1|TRBD2|.
CASSNTGLAGGRETQYF
TGTGCCAGCAGTAATACGGGACTAGCGGGGGGGCGAGAGACCCAGTACTTC
>TRBJ1-2|TRBV6-1|.|.
CASMSGSYGYTF
TGTGCCAGCATGTCAGGCTCTTATGGCTACACCTTC
>TRBJ1-1|TRBV20-1|.|many
CSAPRGGWEAFF
TGCAGTGCTCCCCGCGGGGGATGGGAAGCTTTCTTT
>TRBJ2-7|TRBV19|TRBD2|many
CASSTGTISYEQYF
TGTGCCAGTAGCACCGGGACTATCAGCTACGAGCAGTACTTC
>TRBJ1-3|TRBV5-1|TRBD1|many
CASRNDRGSGNTIYF
TGCGCCAGCAGGAATGACAGGGGGTCTGGAAACACCATATATTTT
>TRBJ2-7|TRBV12-3/TRBV12-4|TRBD2|many
CASSLGLANIYEQYF
TGTGCCAGCAGCCTTGGACTAGCGAATATCTACGAGCAGTACTTC
>TRBJ2-2|TRBV24-1|TRBD2|few
CATSDAGGPDTGELFF
TGTGCCACCAGTGATGCGGGGGGGCCGGACACCGGGGAGCTGTTTTTT
>TRBJ1-5|TRBV19|.|many
CASTTGGGSNQPQHF
TGTGCCAGTACCACAGGCGGGGGTAGCAATCAGCCCCAGCATTTT
>TRBJ2-7|TRBV20-1|.|many
CSATPLGQSGIGEQYF
TGCAGTGCTACCCCATTAGGACAGAGTGGAATTGGCGAGCAGTACTTC